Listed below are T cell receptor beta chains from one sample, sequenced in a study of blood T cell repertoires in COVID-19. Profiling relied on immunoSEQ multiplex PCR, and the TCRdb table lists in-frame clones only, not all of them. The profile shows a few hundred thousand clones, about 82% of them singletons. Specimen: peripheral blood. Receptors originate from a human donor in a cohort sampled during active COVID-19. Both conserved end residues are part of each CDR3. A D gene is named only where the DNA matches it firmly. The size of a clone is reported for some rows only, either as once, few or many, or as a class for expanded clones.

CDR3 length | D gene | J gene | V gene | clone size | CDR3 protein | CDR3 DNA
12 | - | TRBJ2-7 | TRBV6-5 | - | CASSSAAYEQYF | TGTGCCAGCAGTTCGGCGGCCTACGAGCAGTACTTC
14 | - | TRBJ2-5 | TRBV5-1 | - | CASNRGQYQETQYF | TGCGCCAGCAACCGCGGACAGTACCAAGAGACCCAGTACTTC
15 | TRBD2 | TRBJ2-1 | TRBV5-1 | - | CASSLTSGGAGEQFF | TGCGCCAGCAGCTTAACTAGCGGGGGGGCCGGTGAGCAGTTCTTC
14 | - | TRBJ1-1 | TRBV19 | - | CASSISGPNTEAFF | TGTGCCAGTAGTATTTCTGGCCCGAACACTGAAGCTTTCTTT
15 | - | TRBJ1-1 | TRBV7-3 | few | CASSLHPAQGTEAFF | TGTGCCAGCAGCTTACACCCCGCGCAGGGCACTGAAGCTTTCTTT
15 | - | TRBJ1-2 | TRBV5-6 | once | CASKQTAGDIGGYTF | TGTGCCAGCAAACAAACGGCAGGGGATATAGGTGGCTACACCTTC
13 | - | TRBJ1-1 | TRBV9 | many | CASSVGGYTEAFF | TGTGCCAGCAGCGTAGGAGGTTACACTGAAGCTTTCTTT
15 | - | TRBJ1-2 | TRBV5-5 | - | CASSLRQGLGYGYTF | TGTGCCAGCAGCTTACGGCAGGGTCTCGGCTATGGCTACACCTTC
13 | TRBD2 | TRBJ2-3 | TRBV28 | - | CASTTRGGRPPYF | TGTGCCAGCACCACGCGGGGGGGGAGACCCCCGTATTTT
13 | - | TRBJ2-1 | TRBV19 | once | CASSIGAYNEQFF | TGTGCCAGTAGTATAGGCGCCTACAATGAGCAGTTCTTC
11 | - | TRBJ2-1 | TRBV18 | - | CASSPGLGKFF | TGTGCCAGCTCACCGGGCCTCGGGAAGTTCTTC
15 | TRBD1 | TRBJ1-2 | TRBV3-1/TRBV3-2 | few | CASSQNTGTGSGYTF | TGTGCCAGCAGCCAAAACACCGGGACAGGGAGTGGCTACACCTTC
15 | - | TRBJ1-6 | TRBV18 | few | CASSPAAGLGSPLHF | TGTGCCAGCTCACCAGCTGCAGGGTTGGGGTCACCCCTCCACTTT
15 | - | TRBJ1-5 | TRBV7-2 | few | CASSNRVTGNQPQHF | TGTGCCAGCAGCAACAGGGTTACGGGTAATCAGCCCCAGCATTTT
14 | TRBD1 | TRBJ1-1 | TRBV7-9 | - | CASSLGQTRAEAFF | TGTGCCAGCAGCTTGGGACAGACCCGCGCTGAAGCTTTCTTT
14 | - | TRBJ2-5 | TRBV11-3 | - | CASSSSGDQETQYF | TGTGCCAGCAGCTCATCGGGGGACCAAGAGACCCAGTACTTC
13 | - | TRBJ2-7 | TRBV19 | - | CASSGTSSYEQYF | TGTGCCAGTAGCGGGACAAGCTCCTACGAGCAGTACTTC
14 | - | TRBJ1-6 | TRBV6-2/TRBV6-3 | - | CASSRGEASSPLHF | TGTGCCAGCAGCAGGGGTGAGGCATCTTCACCCCTCCACTTT
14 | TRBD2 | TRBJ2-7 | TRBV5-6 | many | CASSFGGGKVEQYF | TGTGCCAGCAGCTTCGGCGGGGGGAAGGTGGAGCAGTACTTC
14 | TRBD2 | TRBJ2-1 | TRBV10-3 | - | CAITPSGGGNEQFF | TGTGCCATCACCCCTAGCGGGGGTGGGAATGAGCAGTTCTTC
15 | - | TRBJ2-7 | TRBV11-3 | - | CASSPRAGGTYEQYF | TGTGCCAGCAGCCCTCGGGCAGGGGGGACCTACGAGCAGTACTTC
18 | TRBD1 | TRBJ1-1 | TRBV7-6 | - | CASSLAGTGGLGNTEAFF | TGTGCCAGCAGCTTAGCCGGGACAGGGGGCCTGGGGAACACTGAAGCTTTCTTT
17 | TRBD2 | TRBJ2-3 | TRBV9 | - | CASSVVSGGAGTDTQYF | TGTGCCAGCAGCGTAGTTAGCGGGGGGGCCGGGACAGATACGCAGTATTTT
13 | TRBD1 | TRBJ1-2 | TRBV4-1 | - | CATRGRGAYGYTF | TGCGCCACCAGGGGCAGGGGGGCCTATGGCTACACCTTC
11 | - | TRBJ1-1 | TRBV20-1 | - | CSARAAGRAFF | TGCAGTGCTAGAGCAGCAGGGCGGGCTTTCTTT
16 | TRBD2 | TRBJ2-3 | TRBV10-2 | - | CASKVASGGPRDTQYF | TGCGCCAGCAAGGTGGCTAGCGGGGGCCCGAGGGATACGCAGTATTTT
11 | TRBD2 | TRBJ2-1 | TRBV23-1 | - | CASSVAGEQFF | TGCGCCAGCAGTGTAGCGGGGGAGCAGTTCTTC
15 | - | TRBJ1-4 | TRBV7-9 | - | CASSLDSGVREKLFF | TGTGCCAGCAGCTTAGACTCCGGTGTTCGGGAAAAACTGTTTTTT
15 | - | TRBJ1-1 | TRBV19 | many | CASSPGRTGRVNAFF | TGTGCCAGTAGTCCAGGACGGACGGGGAGAGTAAATGCTTTCTTT
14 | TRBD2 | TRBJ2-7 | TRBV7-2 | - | CASRKRGGSYEQYF | TGTGCCAGCAGGAAGCGGGGGGGGTCCTACGAGCAGTACTTC
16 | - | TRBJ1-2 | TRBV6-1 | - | CASSEDYGNNGYGYTF | TGTGCCAGCAGTGAAGATTACGGGAACAACGGCTATGGCTACACCTTC
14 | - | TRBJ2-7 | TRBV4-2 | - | CASSQGESSYEQYF | TGTGCCAGCAGCCAAGGAGAATCCTCCTACGAGCAGTACTTC
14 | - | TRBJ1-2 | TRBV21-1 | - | CASSEGQSSYGYTF | TGTGCCAGCAGCGAGGGACAGTCTTCCTATGGCTACACCTTC
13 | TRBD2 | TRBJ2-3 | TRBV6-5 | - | CASKAGVTDTQYF | TGTGCCAGCAAAGCGGGGGTCACAGATACGCAGTATTTT
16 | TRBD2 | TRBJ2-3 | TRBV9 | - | CASSVEAGGITDTQYF | TGTGCCAGCAGCGTAGAAGCGGGGGGTATCACAGATACGCAGTATTTT
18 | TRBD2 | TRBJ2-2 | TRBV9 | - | CASSNPVGGGTDTGELFF | TGTGCCAGCAGCAATCCCGTGGGCGGGGGGACGGACACCGGGGAGCTGTTTTTT
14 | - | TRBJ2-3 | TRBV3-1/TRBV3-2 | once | CASSRSEGTDTQYF | TGTGCCAGCAGCCGTTCGGAGGGCACAGATACGCAGTATTTT
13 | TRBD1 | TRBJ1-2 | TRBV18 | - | CASSLGQADGYTF | TGTGCCAGCTCACTGGGACAGGCGGATGGCTACACCTTC
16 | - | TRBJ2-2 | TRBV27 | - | CASSLYSSRDTGELFF | TGTGCCAGCAGTTTATACTCTAGCCGAGACACCGGGGAGCTGTTTTTT
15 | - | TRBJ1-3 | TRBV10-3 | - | CAISESGTSGNTIYF | TGTGCCATCAGTGAGTCGGGGACTAGTGGAAACACCATATATTTT
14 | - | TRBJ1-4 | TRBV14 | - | CASSQGAWNEKLFF | TGTGCCAGCAGCCAGGGGGCCTGGAATGAAAAACTGTTTTTT
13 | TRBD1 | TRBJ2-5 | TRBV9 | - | CASSVGQGETQYF | TGTGCCAGCAGCGTAGGACAGGGAGAGACCCAGTACTTC
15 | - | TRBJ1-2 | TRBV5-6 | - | CASSLGGGQNYGYTF | TGTGCCAGCAGCTTGGGAGGCGGTCAGAACTATGGCTACACCTTC
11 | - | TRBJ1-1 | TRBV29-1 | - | CSVARNTEAFF | TGCAGCGTTGCCAGGAACACTGAAGCTTTCTTT
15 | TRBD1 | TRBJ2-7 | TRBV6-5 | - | CASTKLGDSLYEQYF | TGTGCCAGCACCAAATTGGGGGACAGCCTCTACGAGCAGTACTTC
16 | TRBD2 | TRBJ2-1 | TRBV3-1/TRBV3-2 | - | CASSLTRGLAGGQQFF | TGTGCCAGCAGCCTTACCCGGGGACTAGCGGGGGGACAGCAGTTCTTC
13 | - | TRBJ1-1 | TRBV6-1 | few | CASSDTGNTEAFF | TGTGCCAGCAGTGATACAGGGAACACTGAAGCTTTCTTT
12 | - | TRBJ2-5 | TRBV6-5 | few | CASSIRAETQYF | TGTGCCAGCAGTATCCGAGCGGAGACCCAGTACTTC
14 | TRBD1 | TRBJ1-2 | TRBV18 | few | CASSPTGIVYGYTF | TGTGCCAGCTCACCGACAGGGATTGTATATGGCTACACCTTC
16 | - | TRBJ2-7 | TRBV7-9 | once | CASSLGRTVTTYEQYF | TGTGCCAGCAGCTTAGGCCGGACAGTGACAACCTACGAGCAGTACTTC
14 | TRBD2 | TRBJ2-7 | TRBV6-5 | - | CASRGLADNYEQYF | TGTGCCAGCAGGGGACTAGCGGATAATTACGAGCAGTACTTC
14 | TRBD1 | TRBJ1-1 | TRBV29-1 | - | CSVEGQESNTEAFF | TGCAGCGTTGAGGGACAGGAGTCGAACACTGAAGCTTTCTTT